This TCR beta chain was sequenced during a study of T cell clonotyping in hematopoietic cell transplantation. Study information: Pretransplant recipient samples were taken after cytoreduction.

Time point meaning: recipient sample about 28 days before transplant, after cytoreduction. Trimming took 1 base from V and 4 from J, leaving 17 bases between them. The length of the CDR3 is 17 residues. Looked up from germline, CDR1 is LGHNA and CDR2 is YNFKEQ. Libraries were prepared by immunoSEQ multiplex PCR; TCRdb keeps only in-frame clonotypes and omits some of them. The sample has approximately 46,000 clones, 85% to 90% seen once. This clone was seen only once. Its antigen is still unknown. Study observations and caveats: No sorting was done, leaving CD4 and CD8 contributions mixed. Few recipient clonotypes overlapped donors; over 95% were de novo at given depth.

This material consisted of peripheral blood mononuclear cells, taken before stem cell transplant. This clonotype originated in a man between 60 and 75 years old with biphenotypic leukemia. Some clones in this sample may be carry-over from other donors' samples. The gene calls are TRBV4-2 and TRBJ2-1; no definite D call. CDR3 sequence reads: CASSQGKGGDAYNEQFF. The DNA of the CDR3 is TGTGCCAGCAGCCAAGGCAAGGGTGGCGACGCTTACAATGAGCAGTTCTTC.